The sample holds a few counts of the clone carrying this TCR beta chain. This sample is part of a study of T cell repertoires in cytomegalovirus infection. Study as a whole: TCR beta signatures that were public indicated CMV infection and matching HLA type.

The CDR3 runs 15 residues. Germline assignment: CDR1 SGHRS and CDR2 YFSETQ. Trimming removed 6 bases from V and 7 bases from J, with 23 bases in between. TCRdb ran MiXCR on the reads and lists one entry per CDR3 protein. This sample has roughly 250,000 distinct CDR3 sequences, with 9% to 15% found just once. Sequencing was done on a sample of PBMCs. This receptor was obtained from a human donor in good health (CMV status not recorded). Some clones in this sample may be carry-over from other donors' samples. This chain joins TRBV5-1 and TRBJ2-7; D perhaps matches TRBD2 (6 bases). The CDR3 DNA follows: TGCGCCAGCAAAACCACCGGGACTCTTTTCGGTGAGCAGTACTTC. Encoded protein: CASKTTGTLFGEQYF.